The rows below give T cell receptor beta chains drawn from one sample of a study of OX40 agonist ivuxolimab in advanced cancers. The assay was immunoSEQ multiplex PCR, and TCRdb's table has in-frame clones only and misses some. Altogether roughly 100,000 clones are present, 70% to 90% being singletons, with the ten largest covering about 3.8%. The material was CD4+ or CD8+ T cells sorted from blood, obtained in a trial of the OX40 agonist ivuxolimab. These receptor sequences come from an adult with an advanced solid tumor such as melanoma, head and neck, liver or kidney cancer. Both conserved end residues are part of each CDR3. D genes are given only for firm matches. A row's size may be missing; if present it is once, few, many or a size class.

clone size: .; D gene: TRBD1; V gene: TRBV7-9; J gene: TRBJ1-3; CDR3 length: 16; CDR3 protein: CASSPRDRGSGNTIYF; CDR3 DNA: TGTGCCAGCAGCCCGAGGGACAGGGGGTCTGGAAACACCATATATTTT
clone size: .; D gene: .; V gene: TRBV11-2; J gene: TRBJ2-7; CDR3 length: 12; CDR3 protein: CASSWAGPGEYF; CDR3 DNA: TGTGCCAGCAGCTGGGCAGGCCCGGGGGAGTACTTC
clone size: .; D gene: .; V gene: TRBV19; J gene: TRBJ1-4; CDR3 length: 13; CDR3 protein: CASSIRHDEKLFF; CDR3 DNA: TGTGCCAGTAGTATCCGACACGATGAAAAACTGTTTTTT
clone size: once; D gene: .; V gene: TRBV7-2; J gene: TRBJ1-4; CDR3 length: 18; CDR3 protein: CASSLEWASGPLGEKLFF; CDR3 DNA: TGTGCCAGCAGCTTAGAGTGGGCGTCCGGGCCACTGGGGGAAAAACTGTTTTTT
clone size: .; D gene: TRBD2; V gene: TRBV11-2; J gene: TRBJ2-7; CDR3 length: 16; CDR3 protein: CASSPRHGRGHYGQYF; CDR3 DNA: TGTGCCAGCAGCCCCAGGCACGGGAGGGGACACTACGGGCAGTACTTC
clone size: .; D gene: .; V gene: TRBV7-2; J gene: TRBJ2-7; CDR3 length: 17; CDR3 protein: CASSLDSWIPPSYEQYF; CDR3 DNA: TGTGCCAGCAGCTTAGATAGTTGGATTCCTCCCTCCTACGAGCAGTACTTC
clone size: .; D gene: TRBD2; V gene: TRBV4-1; J gene: TRBJ2-1; CDR3 length: 16; CDR3 protein: CASSQDWGGSYNEQFF; CDR3 DNA: TGCGCCAGCAGCCAAGATTGGGGGGGGTCCTACAATGAGCAGTTCTTC
clone size: .; D gene: .; V gene: TRBV7-8; J gene: TRBJ1-1; CDR3 length: 14; CDR3 protein: CASSSTRSNTEAFF; CDR3 DNA: TGTGCCAGCAGTTCTACGCGCAGCAACACTGAAGCTTTCTTT
clone size: few; D gene: .; V gene: TRBV7-3; J gene: TRBJ2-7; CDR3 length: 15; CDR3 protein: CASSLNPGPISEQYF; CDR3 DNA: TGTGCCAGCAGCTTAAATCCCGGACCGATATCCGAGCAGTACTTC
clone size: .; D gene: .; V gene: TRBV2; J gene: TRBJ1-1; CDR3 length: 14; CDR3 protein: CASSFTAMNTEAFF; CDR3 DNA: TGTGCCAGCAGTTTTACAGCGATGAACACTGAAGCTTTCTTT
clone size: .; D gene: .; V gene: TRBV7-9; J gene: TRBJ2-3; CDR3 length: 13; CDR3 protein: CASSGDLADTQYF; CDR3 DNA: TGTGCCAGCAGCGGGGACTTGGCAGATACGCAGTATTTT
clone size: .; D gene: .; V gene: TRBV27; J gene: TRBJ2-1; CDR3 length: 17; CDR3 protein: CASSLSGGERLAGEQFF; CDR3 DNA: TGTGCCAGCAGTTTATCCGGGGGCGAAAGGTTGGCGGGAGAGCAGTTCTTC
clone size: .; D gene: .; V gene: TRBV19; J gene: TRBJ1-5; CDR3 length: 16; CDR3 protein: CASSMNGDVHLSPQHF; CDR3 DNA: TGTGCCAGTAGTATGAACGGGGATGTCCACCTGAGCCCCCAGCATTTT
clone size: .; D gene: TRBD1; V gene: TRBV19; J gene: TRBJ2-4; CDR3 length: 14; CDR3 protein: CASTPQGGRPGQYF; CDR3 DNA: TGTGCCAGTACCCCACAGGGGGGTCGACCTGGTCAGTACTTC
clone size: .; D gene: TRBD2; V gene: TRBV4-2; J gene: TRBJ2-2; CDR3 length: 17; CDR3 protein: CASSQERTSENTGELFF; CDR3 DNA: TGTGCCAGCAGCCAAGAGAGGACTAGCGAGAACACCGGGGAGCTGTTTTTT
clone size: .; D gene: .; V gene: TRBV5-1; J gene: TRBJ2-5; CDR3 length: 13; CDR3 protein: CASSVGPQETQYF; CDR3 DNA: TGCGCCAGCAGCGTCGGGCCACAAGAGACCCAGTACTTC
clone size: .; D gene: .; V gene: TRBV27; J gene: TRBJ2-5; CDR3 length: 13; CDR3 protein: CASSFGLQETQYF; CDR3 DNA: TGTGCCAGCAGTTTCGGCCTCCAAGAGACCCAGTACTTC
clone size: .; D gene: .; V gene: TRBV7-8; J gene: TRBJ2-7; CDR3 length: 14; CDR3 protein: CASSPPDRLYEQYF; CDR3 DNA: TGTGCCAGCAGCCCACCTGACAGGCTCTACGAGCAGTACTTC
clone size: .; D gene: .; V gene: TRBV5-4; J gene: TRBJ2-2; CDR3 length: 14; CDR3 protein: CASSRQGFTGELFF; CDR3 DNA: TGTGCCAGCAGCAGGCAGGGTTTCACCGGGGAGCTGTTTTTT
clone size: .; D gene: TRBD1; V gene: TRBV5-6; J gene: TRBJ1-1; CDR3 length: 14; CDR3 protein: CASSRTGGITEAFF; CDR3 DNA: TGTGCCAGCAGCCGAACAGGGGGCATCACTGAAGCTTTCTTT
clone size: .; D gene: .; V gene: TRBV7-2; J gene: TRBJ1-2; CDR3 length: 13; CDR3 protein: CASSVGGIYGYTF; CDR3 DNA: TGTGCCAGCAGCGTGGGGGGGATCTATGGCTACACCTTC
clone size: .; D gene: .; V gene: TRBV27; J gene: TRBJ2-2; CDR3 length: 14; CDR3 protein: CASKGSTNTGELFF; CDR3 DNA: TGTGCCAGCAAAGGTAGTACGAACACCGGGGAGCTGTTTTTT
clone size: .; D gene: .; V gene: TRBV6-1; J gene: TRBJ2-7; CDR3 length: 15; CDR3 protein: CASSEARRAGYEQYF; CDR3 DNA: TGTGCCAGCAGTGAAGCGCGGAGGGCGGGGTACGAGCAGTACTTC
clone size: .; D gene: TRBD2; V gene: TRBV7-9; J gene: TRBJ2-1; CDR3 length: 18; CDR3 protein: CASSRRLAGDFAYNEQFF; CDR3 DNA: TGTGCCAGCAGCCGGAGGTTAGCGGGAGACTTCGCCTACAATGAGCAGTTCTTC
clone size: .; D gene: .; V gene: TRBV19; J gene: TRBJ2-2; CDR3 length: 13; CDR3 protein: CASSTLKFGELFF; CDR3 DNA: TGTGCCAGTAGTACATTGAAGTTCGGGGAGCTGTTTTTT
clone size: .; D gene: .; V gene: TRBV21-1; J gene: TRBJ2-1; CDR3 length: 15; CDR3 protein: CASSKFSYGRDNPFF; CDR3 DNA: TGTGCCAGCAGCAAATTCAGTTATGGCCGGGACAACCCCTTCTTC
clone size: .; D gene: .; V gene: TRBV30; J gene: TRBJ2-7; CDR3 length: 14; CDR3 protein: CALRGGRQVYEQYF; CDR3 DNA: TGTGCCTTAAGAGGGGGGCGTCAAGTTTACGAGCAGTACTTC
clone size: .; D gene: .; V gene: TRBV4-1; J gene: TRBJ2-7; CDR3 length: 14; CDR3 protein: CASSHGGYSYEQYF; CDR3 DNA: TGCGCCAGCAGCCACGGCGGGTACTCCTACGAGCAGTACTTC
clone size: .; D gene: .; V gene: TRBV9; J gene: TRBJ2-5; CDR3 length: 14; CDR3 protein: CASSVGPRPETQYF; CDR3 DNA: TGTGCCAGCAGCGTAGGCCCTCGGCCTGAGACCCAGTACTTC
clone size: .; D gene: .; V gene: TRBV5-5; J gene: TRBJ2-1; CDR3 length: 13; CDR3 protein: CASSLDLTGEQFF; CDR3 DNA: TGTGCCAGCAGCTTGGATCTAACGGGTGAGCAGTTCTTC
clone size: .; D gene: .; V gene: TRBV11-3; J gene: TRBJ1-3; CDR3 length: 16; CDR3 protein: CASSSSGTYSGNTIYF; CDR3 DNA: TGTGCCAGCAGCTCTAGTGGGACCTACTCTGGAAACACCATATATTTT
clone size: .; D gene: .; V gene: TRBV6-5; J gene: TRBJ2-7; CDR3 length: 14; CDR3 protein: CASSYSKGSDEQYF; CDR3 DNA: TGTGCCAGCAGTTACTCAAAGGGTAGTGACGAGCAGTACTTC
clone size: .; D gene: .; V gene: TRBV11-2; J gene: TRBJ2-1; CDR3 length: 14; CDR3 protein: CASSPLLGLLEQFF; CDR3 DNA: TGTGCCAGCAGCCCCTTACTTGGGCTCCTAGAGCAGTTCTTC
clone size: once; D gene: TRBD1; V gene: TRBV27; J gene: TRBJ1-6; CDR3 length: 19; CDR3 protein: CASRTGTGDSSSYNSPLHF; CDR3 DNA: TGTGCCAGCAGAACCGGGACAGGGGACTCGAGCTCCTATAATTCACCCCTCCACTTT
clone size: .; D gene: TRBD1; V gene: TRBV29-1; J gene: TRBJ2-7; CDR3 length: 12; CDR3 protein: CSEGTGSCEQYF; CDR3 DNA: TGCAGCGAGGGGACAGGGTCTTGCGAGCAGTACTTC
clone size: .; D gene: TRBD1; V gene: TRBV9; J gene: TRBJ2-7; CDR3 length: 15; CDR3 protein: CASSPRGQGAHEQYF; CDR3 DNA: TGTGCCAGCAGCCCGAGGGGACAGGGGGCCCACGAGCAGTACTTC
clone size: .; D gene: .; V gene: TRBV4-1; J gene: TRBJ1-2; CDR3 length: 13; CDR3 protein: CASSQLIPGGYTF; CDR3 DNA: TGCGCCAGCAGCCAACTGATCCCCGGTGGCTACACCTTC
clone size: .; D gene: .; V gene: TRBV4-3; J gene: TRBJ1-4; CDR3 length: 12; CDR3 protein: CASGRGGEKLFF; CDR3 DNA: TGCGCCAGCGGACGCGGGGGGGAAAAACTGTTTTTT
clone size: .; D gene: .; V gene: TRBV28; J gene: TRBJ1-2; CDR3 length: 12; CDR3 protein: CATTEGDGGYTF; CDR3 DNA: TGTGCCACAACCGAGGGGGACGGGGGCTACACCTTC
clone size: few; D gene: TRBD1; V gene: TRBV5-1; J gene: TRBJ2-6; CDR3 length: 17; CDR3 protein: CASFTRTGSSGANVLTF; CDR3 DNA: TGCGCCAGCTTTACCCGGACAGGGAGCTCTGGGGCCAACGTCCTGACTTTC
clone size: .; D gene: .; V gene: TRBV4-3; J gene: TRBJ2-2; CDR3 length: 15; CDR3 protein: CASSLLASPTGELFF; CDR3 DNA: TGCGCCAGCAGCCTCCTCGCGAGCCCCACCGGGGAGCTGTTTTTT
clone size: once; D gene: TRBD1; V gene: TRBV10-2; J gene: TRBJ2-2; CDR3 length: 17; CDR3 protein: CASSERQGNLNTGELFF; CDR3 DNA: TGCGCCAGCAGTGAGAGACAGGGAAACTTGAACACCGGGGAGCTGTTTTTT
clone size: once; D gene: .; V gene: TRBV19; J gene: TRBJ2-7; CDR3 length: 13; CDR3 protein: CASSNVATYGQYF; CDR3 DNA: TGTGCCAGTAGTAATGTTGCCACCTACGGGCAGTACTTC
clone size: .; D gene: TRBD1; V gene: TRBV19; J gene: TRBJ1-4; CDR3 length: 15; CDR3 protein: CASSIGRQGDKKLFF; CDR3 DNA: TGTGCCAGTAGTATAGGGAGGCAGGGGGATAAAAAACTGTTTTTT
clone size: .; D gene: TRBD1; V gene: TRBV4-2; J gene: TRBJ2-5; CDR3 length: 19; CDR3 protein: CASSQAVGTGFGDQETQYF; CDR3 DNA: TGTGCCAGCAGCCAAGCGGTCGGGACAGGGTTCGGGGATCAAGAGACCCAGTACTTC
clone size: .; D gene: TRBD2; V gene: TRBV6-5; J gene: TRBJ2-7; CDR3 length: 14; CDR3 protein: CASTLGGGAREQYF; CDR3 DNA: TGTGCCAGCACCTTGGGGGGGGGTGCCAGGGAGCAGTACTTC
clone size: .; D gene: TRBD1; V gene: TRBV14; J gene: TRBJ1-1; CDR3 length: 16; CDR3 protein: CASSQDQHRGVTEAFF; CDR3 DNA: TGTGCCAGCAGCCAAGATCAACACAGGGGAGTCACTGAAGCTTTCTTT
clone size: .; D gene: .; V gene: TRBV29-1; J gene: TRBJ2-3; CDR3 length: 13; CDR3 protein: CSVTWPLGDTQYF; CDR3 DNA: TGCAGCGTGACGTGGCCCCTGGGAGATACGCAGTATTTT
clone size: once; D gene: .; V gene: TRBV2; J gene: TRBJ2-1; CDR3 length: 12; CDR3 protein: CASSAFPNEQFF; CDR3 DNA: TGTGCCAGCAGCGCGTTCCCCAATGAGCAGTTCTTC
clone size: once; D gene: .; V gene: TRBV6-1; J gene: TRBJ1-4; CDR3 length: 15; CDR3 protein: CASSEAAQGYEKLFF; CDR3 DNA: TGTGCCAGCAGTGAAGCAGCCCAGGGGTACGAAAAACTGTTTTTT